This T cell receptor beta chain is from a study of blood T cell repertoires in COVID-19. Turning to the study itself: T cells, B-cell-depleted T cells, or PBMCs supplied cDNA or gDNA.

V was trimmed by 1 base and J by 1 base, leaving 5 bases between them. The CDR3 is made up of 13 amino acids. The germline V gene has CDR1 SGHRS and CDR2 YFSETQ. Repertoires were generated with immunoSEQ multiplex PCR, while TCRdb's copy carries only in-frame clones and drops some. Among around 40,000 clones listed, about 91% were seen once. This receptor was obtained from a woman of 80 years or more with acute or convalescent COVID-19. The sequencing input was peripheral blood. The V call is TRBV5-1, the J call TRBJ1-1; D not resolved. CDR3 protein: CASSLPSNTEAFF. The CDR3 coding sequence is TGCGCCAGCAGCTTGCCCTCGAACACTGAAGCTTTCTTT.